One and the same sample provided the 17 T cell receptor beta chains below, sequenced in a study of identical twins. A single record per CDR3 protein comes from TCRdb applying MiXCR to the 5' RACE reads. Of some 1,600,000 distinct CDR3 sequences listed, more than 30% are singletons. Sample: cord blood. These receptors were collected from a newborn girl in good health.

This clonotype was observed many times. The chain recombines TRBV10-3 with TRBJ2-7, with 10 bases fitting TRBD1. Losses at the gene ends were 6 bases for V and 5 bases for J; bases not matched to a gene: 7. The CDR3 totals 14 residues. Germline V gene data show CDR1 as ENHRY and CDR2 as SYGVKD. The CDR3 bases are TGTGCCATCAGCTTAGACAGGGGGCTCCACGAGCAGTACTTC. This encodes CAISLDRGLHEQYF.

This clonotype occurred a few times. The chain has TRBV29-1 and TRBJ2-1; D may be TRBD1 (7 bases). The germline V and J ends were trimmed by 8 bases and 6 bases, with 17 bases remaining between them. The CDR3 length is 13 residues. Germline V gene data show CDR1 as SQVTM and CDR2 as ANQGSEA. CDR3 DNA: TGCAGCAAGACCAACAGGGGAGGCAATGAGCAGTTCTTC. Its protein product is CSKTNRGGNEQFF.

This clonotype has a count of ten or more. V gene TRBV12-3 or TRBV12-4 combines with J gene TRBJ2-3, with TRBD1 identical over 10 bases. V trimming: 8 bases; J trimming: 0 bases; junction bases outside the gene matches: 2. The CDR3 has 14 residues. In DNA form, the CDR3 reads TGTGCCAGCGGGACAGGGGATAGCACAGATACGCAGTATTTT. Its protein product is CASGTGDSTDTQYF.

The sample holds a few counts of this clonotype. The chain is built from TRBV29-1 and TRBJ1-5; D is ambiguous. Trimming took off 0 bases at V and 6 bases at J, with 0 bases between the two ends. The CDR3 covers 10 residues. CDR1 and CDR2 from the germline V gene are SQVTM and ANQGSEA. The CDR3 is CSVEDQPQHF. CDR3 DNA: TGCAGCGTTGAAGATCAGCCCCAGCATTTT.

In its sample, this clonotype was seen a few times. The chain uses TRBV7-6 and TRBJ2-3; 12 nucleotides match TRBD2. Per the germline V gene, CDR1 is SGHVS and CDR2 is FNYEAQ. V shed 5 bases, J shed 7 bases, and the junction held 13 bases outside the gene matches. The CDR3 runs 17 residues. CDR3 sequence: CASSVATGTSGSYTQYF. CDR3 in DNA: TGTGCCAGCAGCGTTGCAACCGGGACTAGCGGGTCTTATACGCAGTATTTT.

The chain is built from TRBV28 and TRBJ2-5, with 10 bases fitting TRBD1. Trimming took 4 bases from V and 11 from J; bases not matched to a gene: 25. This CDR3 contains 19 residues. Germline CDR1 MDHEN, CDR2 SYDVKM. The CDR3 protein is CASSSHRQGARIITNEQYF. The CDR3 DNA is TGTGCCAGCAGTTCTCATAGACAGGGGGCGCGAATAATAACTAATGAGCAGTACTTC.

The chain carries TRBV3-1 and TRBJ2-5, with TRBD2 matching 8 bases. The CDR3 is 14 amino acids. Germline values: CDR1 LGHDT, CDR2 YNNKEL (reference sequence). V was clipped by 0 bases and J by 11 bases; unmatched bases: 8. The CDR3 region has the DNA TGTGCCAGCAGCCAAGATAGCGGGACCAATGAGCAGTACTTC. Translated, it gives CASSQDSGTNEQYF.

This clonotype was detected only a few times. The chain links TRBV6-6 to TRBJ1-5; D is ambiguous. CDR3 length: 13 residues. Germline V lookup: CDR1 MNHNY, CDR2 SVGAGI (reference sequence). V lost 6 bases and J lost 10, with 16 bases in between. Written as DNA, the CDR3 is TGTGCCAGCAGCCGGGATATTAGGGAACCCCAGCATTTT. Protein sequence: CASSRDIREPQHF.

This chain uses TRBV6-1 with TRBJ2-3; D might be TRBD2 (5 bases). The CDR3 has 14 residues. Between the trimmed V and J ends, which lost 7 bases and 2 bases, there was a span of 13 bases. Looked up from germline, CDR1 is MNHNS and CDR2 is SASEGT. The CDR3 nucleotides are TGTGCCAGCACCAGGAGCGGCCCCACAGATACGCAGTATTTT. Encoded protein: CASTRSGPTDTQYF.

A remark on this clonotype: Being one base from a much bigger clone, this may be a read error. The chain recombines TRBV24-1 with TRBJ2-5, with 8 bases that match TRBD1. V gave up 0 bases and J gave up 11 bases; unmatched junction bases: 10. This CDR3 has 15 residues. Germline CDR1 and CDR2: KGHDR and SFDVKD. The CDR3 reads CATSDLRQGILEQYF. CDR3 coding DNA: TGTGCCACCAGTGATTTGAGACAGGGGATCCTTGAGCAGTACTTC.

This clonotype occurred a few times. The genes are TRBV7-9 and TRBJ2-5; D not certain. V gave up 5 bases and J gave up 2 bases, with 18 bases separating them. CDR3 size: 16 residues. Germline CDR1 reads SEHNR; CDR2 reads FQNEAQ (reference sequence). CDR3 coding DNA: TGTGCCAGCAGCCCCGATGTTGCGAGATGGCAAGAGACCCAGTACTTC. This sequence encodes CASSPDVARWQETQYF.

This clonotype has a handful of counts. The CDR3 region is CASSLRQVHNQPQHF. DNA of the CDR3: TGTGCCAGCAGTTTGCGACAGGTCCACAATCAGCCCCAGCATTTT. The J gene is TRBJ1-5, the V gene TRBV12-3 or TRBV12-4; TRBD1 might be the D (6 bases). V lost 3 bases to trimming and J lost 3 bases, with 12 bases between them. The CDR3 is 15 residues long.

The table lists this clonotype with many counts. The chain recombines TRBV6-2 or TRBV6-3 with TRBJ1-2, with TRBD1 identical over 8 bases. The CDR3 is made up of 15 amino acids. With V trimmed by 6 bases and J by 2 bases, 8 bases remained unmatched. Germline loops: CDR1 MNHEY, CDR2 SVGEGT. This CDR3 reads CASRSTRTGNYGYTF. CDR3 in DNA: TGTGCCAGCAGATCTACCAGGACAGGGAACTATGGCTACACCTTC.

The chain uses TRBV13 and TRBJ2-1, with no clear D. The V gene's germline CDR1 is PRHDT and CDR2 FYEKMQ (reference sequence). V lost 5 bases, J lost 2 bases, and 10 bases lay in between. This CDR3 has 14 residues. In DNA form, the CDR3 reads TGTGCCAGCAGCCGGTTGGCGCCCTACAATGAGCAGTTCTTC. This translates into CASSRLAPYNEQFF.

This clonotype was detected only once. The chain employs TRBV20-1 and TRBJ2-7, with 10 nucleotides matching TRBD2. The germline CDR1 and CDR2 sequences are DFQATT and SNEGSKA (reference sequence). There are 16 residues in the CDR3. V gave up 5 bases and J gave up 7 bases; unmatched junction bases: 17. DNA of the CDR3: TGCAGTGCTCGAACGCTAGCGGGAGCCCACTACAATGAGCAGTACTTC. Translation gives CSARTLAGAHYNEQYF.

This rearrangement joins TRBV10-3 to TRBJ2-7; possibly TRBD1 for D (6 bases). The ends were cut back, 4 bases at V and 6 bases at J, with 16 bases in the middle. This CDR3 has 14 amino acids. Germline CDR1 is ENHRY and CDR2 is SYGVKD. The CDR3 reads CAISAPGDTGEQYF. The CDR3 nucleotides are TGTGCCATCAGTGCTCCAGGGGATACGGGCGAGCAGTACTTC.

There are a few counts of this clonotype. V gene TRBV20-1 combines with J gene TRBJ2-1; possible D gene TRBD1, 6 bases. The germline V gene encodes CDR1 DFQATT and CDR2 SNEGSKA (reference sequence). V lost 3 bases, J lost 4 bases, and 13 bases lay in between. The CDR3 extends over 14 amino acids. CDR3 in amino acids: CSASEWQGYNEQFF. CDR3 in DNA: TGCAGTGCTAGTGAATGGCAGGGGTACAATGAGCAGTTCTTC.